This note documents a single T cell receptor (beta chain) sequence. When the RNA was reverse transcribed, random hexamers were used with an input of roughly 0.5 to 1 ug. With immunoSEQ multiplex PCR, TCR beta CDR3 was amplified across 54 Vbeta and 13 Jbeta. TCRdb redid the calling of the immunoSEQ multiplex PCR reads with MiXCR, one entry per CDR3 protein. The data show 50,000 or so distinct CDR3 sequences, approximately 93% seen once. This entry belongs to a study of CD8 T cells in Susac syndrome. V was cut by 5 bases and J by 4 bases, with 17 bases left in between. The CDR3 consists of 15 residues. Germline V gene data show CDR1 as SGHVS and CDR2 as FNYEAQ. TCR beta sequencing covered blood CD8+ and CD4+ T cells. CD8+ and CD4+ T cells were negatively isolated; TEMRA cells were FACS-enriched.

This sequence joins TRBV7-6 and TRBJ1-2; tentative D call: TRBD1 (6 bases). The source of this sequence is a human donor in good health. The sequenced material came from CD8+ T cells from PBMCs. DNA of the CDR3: TGTGCCAGCAGCGTCGGGGCAGGGGCTATCTATGGCTACACCTTC. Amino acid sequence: CASSVGAGAIYGYTF.